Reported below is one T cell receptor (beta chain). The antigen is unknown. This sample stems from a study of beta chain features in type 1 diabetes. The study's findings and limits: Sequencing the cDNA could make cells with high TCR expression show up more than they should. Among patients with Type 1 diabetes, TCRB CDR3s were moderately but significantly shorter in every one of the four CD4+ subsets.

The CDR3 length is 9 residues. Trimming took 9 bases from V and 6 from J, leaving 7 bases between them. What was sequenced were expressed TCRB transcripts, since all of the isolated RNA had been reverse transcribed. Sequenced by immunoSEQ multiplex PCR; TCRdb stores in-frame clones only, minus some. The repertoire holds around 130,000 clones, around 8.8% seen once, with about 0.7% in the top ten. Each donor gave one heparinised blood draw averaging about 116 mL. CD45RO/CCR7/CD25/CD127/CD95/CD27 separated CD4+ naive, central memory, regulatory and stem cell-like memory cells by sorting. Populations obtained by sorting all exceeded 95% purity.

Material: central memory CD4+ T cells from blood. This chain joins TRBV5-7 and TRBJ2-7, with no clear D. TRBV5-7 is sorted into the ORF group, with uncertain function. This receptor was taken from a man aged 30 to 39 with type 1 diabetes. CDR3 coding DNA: TGTGCCACCCGGAGCGAGCAGTACTTC. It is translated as CATRSEQYF.